The present T cell receptor beta chain was sequenced within a study of cytomegalovirus exposure and HLA in healthy donors. Vbeta (60) and Jbeta (13) primers were used in the PCR. Assay used: immunoSEQ multiplex PCR; TCRdb lists only in-frame clones, some missing. The sample consists of roughly 120,000 clones, 70% to 80% of them appearing once. The sample was PBMCs. This TCR was sampled from a man aged 35 to 55 in good health and CMV-seronegative.

As DNA, the CDR3 is TGTGCCAGCAGTGACCCAGGGCCATTCTATGGCTACACCTTC. Its translation: CASSDPGPFYGYTF. The J gene is TRBJ1-2, the V gene TRBV2; D might be TRBD1 (5 bases). This CDR3 is built from 14 residues. Looked up from germline, CDR1 is SNHLY and CDR2 is FYNNEI. V dropped 3 bases and J dropped 4 bases, with 12 bases sitting between them.